Sequencing of this T cell receptor beta chain was carried out in a study of neurological immune-mediated disorders. Broader study findings: Repertoires from 18 of 34 multiple sclerosis patients grouped phylogenetically into a related-CDR3 cluster, suggesting a possible signature. As far as clinical or MRI features were concerned, none was associated with the multiple sclerosis repertoire cluster.

The authors produced cDNA by 5'RACE using 10-nucleotide random UMIs. One entry per CDR3 protein, called by TCRdb with MiXCR from the 5' RACE reads. The sample has roughly 71,000 distinct CDR3 sequences; about 4% are singletons. Of note for this clonotype: The target antigen is unknown. At one end, the junction sequence differs from germline, possibly due to a read error.

The CDR3 is made up of 16 amino acids. Germline V gives CDR1 DFQATT, CDR2 SNEGSKA (reference sequence). The TCR originated in a man aged 25 to 40 with multiple sclerosis. Source material: PBMCs. The chain couples TRBV20-1 to TRBJ1-6, with 7 bases identical to TRBD1. As DNA, the CDR3 is TGCAGTGCTAGGACAGGGTCGACCTCCTATAATTCACCCCTCAACTTT. Translated, it gives CSARTGSTSYNSPLNF.